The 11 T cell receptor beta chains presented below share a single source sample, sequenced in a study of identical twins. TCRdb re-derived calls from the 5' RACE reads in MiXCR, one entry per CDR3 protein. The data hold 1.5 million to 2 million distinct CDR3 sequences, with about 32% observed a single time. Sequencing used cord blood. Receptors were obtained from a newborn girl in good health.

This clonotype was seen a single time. The CDR3 coding sequence is TGTGCCAGCAGCCGACAGGGTCTATATAATTCACCCCTCCACTTT. It specifies CASSRQGLYNSPLHF. The chain recombines TRBV7-2 with TRBJ1-6; 7 bases fit TRBD1. Trimming cost V 5 bases and J 4 bases; bases outside gene matches: 5. Germline loops: CDR1 SGHTA, CDR2 FQGNSA. This CDR3 has 15 residues.

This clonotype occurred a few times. CDR3 DNA sequence: TGTGCCAGCAGCTTGATCGGGGGCTCACAGCCCCAGCATTTT. Translated, it gives CASSLIGGSQPQHF. The chain uses TRBV5-5 and TRBJ1-5; D perhaps matches TRBD1 (6 bases). Per germline, CDR1 SGHKS and CDR2 YYEKEE (reference sequence). Trimming pared 1 base from V and 7 bases from J, leaving 12 bases between. CDR3 length: 14 amino acids.

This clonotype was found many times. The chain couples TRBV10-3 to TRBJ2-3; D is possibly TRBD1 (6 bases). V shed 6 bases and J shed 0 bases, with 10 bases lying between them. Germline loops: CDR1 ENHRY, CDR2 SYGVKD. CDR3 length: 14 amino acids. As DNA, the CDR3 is TGTGCCATCAGCTACAGGGATAGCACAGATACGCAGTATTTT. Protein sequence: CAISYRDSTDTQYF.

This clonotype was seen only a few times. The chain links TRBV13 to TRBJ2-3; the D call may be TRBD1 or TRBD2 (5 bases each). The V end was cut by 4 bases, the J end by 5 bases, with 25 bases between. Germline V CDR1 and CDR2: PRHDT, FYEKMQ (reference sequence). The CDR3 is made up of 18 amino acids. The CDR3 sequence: CASSSIKRWDPGQDTQYF. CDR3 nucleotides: TGTGCCAGCAGCTCAATTAAAAGATGGGACCCAGGGCAAGATACGCAGTATTTT.

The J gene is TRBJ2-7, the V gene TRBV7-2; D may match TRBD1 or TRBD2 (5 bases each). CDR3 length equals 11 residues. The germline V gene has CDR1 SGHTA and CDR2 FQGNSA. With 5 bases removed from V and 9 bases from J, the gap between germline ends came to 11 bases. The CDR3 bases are TGTGCCAGCAGCGCAGGGAGCCGGCAGTACTTC. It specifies CASSAGSRQYF.

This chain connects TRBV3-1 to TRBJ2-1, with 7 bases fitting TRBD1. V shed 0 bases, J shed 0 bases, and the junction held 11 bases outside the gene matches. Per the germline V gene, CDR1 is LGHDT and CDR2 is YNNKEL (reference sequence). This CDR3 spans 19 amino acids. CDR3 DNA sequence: TGTGCCAGCAGCCAAGATATGAGGGGGCGGAGAAGCTCCTACAATGAGCAGTTCTTC. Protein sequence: CASSQDMRGRRSSYNEQFF.

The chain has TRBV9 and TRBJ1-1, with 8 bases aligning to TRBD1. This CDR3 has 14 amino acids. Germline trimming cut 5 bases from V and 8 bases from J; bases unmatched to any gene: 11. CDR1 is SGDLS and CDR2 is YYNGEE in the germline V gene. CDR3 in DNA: TGTGCCAGCAGAGCGATAGACAGGGGCGGGGAAGCTTTCTTT. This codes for CASRAIDRGGEAFF. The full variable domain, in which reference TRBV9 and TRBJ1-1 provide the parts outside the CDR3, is DSGVTQTPKHLITATGQRVTLRCSPRSGDLSVYWYQQSLDQGLQFLIQYYNGEERAKGNILERFSAQQFPDLHSELNLSSLELGDSALYFCASRAIDRGGEAFFGQGTRLTVV.

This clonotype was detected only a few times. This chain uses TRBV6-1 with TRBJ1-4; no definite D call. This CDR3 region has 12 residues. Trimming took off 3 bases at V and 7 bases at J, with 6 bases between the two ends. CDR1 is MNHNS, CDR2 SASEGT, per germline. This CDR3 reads CASSEGFEKLFF. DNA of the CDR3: TGTGCCAGCAGTGAGGGTTTTGAAAAACTGTTTTTT.

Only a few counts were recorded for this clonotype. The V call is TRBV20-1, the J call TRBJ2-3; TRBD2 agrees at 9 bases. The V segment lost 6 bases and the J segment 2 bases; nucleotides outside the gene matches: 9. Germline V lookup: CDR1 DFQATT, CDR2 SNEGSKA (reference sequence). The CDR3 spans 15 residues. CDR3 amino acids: CSADPGLAYTDTQYF. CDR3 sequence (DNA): TGCAGTGCAGATCCGGGACTAGCCTACACAGATACGCAGTATTTT.

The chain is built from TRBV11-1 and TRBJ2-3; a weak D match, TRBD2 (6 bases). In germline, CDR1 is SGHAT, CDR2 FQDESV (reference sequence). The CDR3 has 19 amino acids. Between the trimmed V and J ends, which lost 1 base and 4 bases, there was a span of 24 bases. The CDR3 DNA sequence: TGTGCCAGCAGCTTAGTTCTGGCCTCTTCGGAGGGCTTTCCAGATACGCAGTATTTT. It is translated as CASSLVLASSEGFPDTQYF.

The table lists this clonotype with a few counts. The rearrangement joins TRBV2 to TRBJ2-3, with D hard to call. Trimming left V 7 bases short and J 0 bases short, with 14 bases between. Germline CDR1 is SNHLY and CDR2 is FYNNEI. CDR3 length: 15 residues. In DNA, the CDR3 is TGTGCCAGCACACACCGGGCCCTTAGCACAGATACGCAGTATTTT. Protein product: CASTHRALSTDTQYF.